This TCR beta chain was captured by sequencing in a study of T cells expressing NK-cell markers (dated by TCRdb to 2018 to 2021). For the study in its entirety: Eight or nine donors provided sorted CD3+CD56+NKG2C+, CD3+CD56+NKG2C- and CD3+CD56-NKG2C+ T-cell subsets, whose TCR beta-chain repertoires were profiled. Sequencing of the libraries produced 2 x 150 bp reads on Illumina HiSeq 2000/2500, MiSeq or NextSeq. The study sequenced eight donors, all healthy volunteers chosen at random: three men and five women. Seven of the eight sequenced donors were HCMV-seropositive and one was HCMV-seronegative.

The germline V gene sets CDR1 to SNHLY and CDR2 to FYNNEI. Measured from the cysteine to the phenylalanine, the CDR3 is 15 residues long. No nucleotide data were recorded. Study-wide conclusions, independent of this receptor: Whether the expanded NKG2C-expressing T cell clones were specific for HCMV antigens remained unclear. Those dominant clonotypes were again the most abundant among CD3+CD56-NKG2C+ cells in several donors, at about 28.3-65%. In several donors, the dominant CD3+CD56+NKG2C+ clonotypes were found to rank among the top 10 CD8+ clonotypes and to make up roughly 1.0-7.5% of CD8+ T cells.

The reads were generated on an Illumina HiSeq 2000. TCR beta cDNA libraries were made by 5'RACE template switching that added a universal primer site and unique molecular identifiers. cDNA synthesis was primed from the TCR beta constant segment, followed by two successive PCR amplification steps. Per the source publication's procedure: MIGEC was used to demultiplex reads and group the reads by UMI, and MiTCR was used to assemble and quantify clonotypes. To remove erroneous sequences, TCR cDNA sequences were retained only when supported by two or more reads. The tcR package was used for downstream repertoire analysis, and clonotypes were matched between fractions using CDR3 nucleotide sequence together with V segment. VDJmatch was used to annotate antigen specificity against VDJdb, with one amino acid substitution allowed in CDR3. Once TCRdb had reprocessed the reads, it stored one entry per CDR3 protein sequence and supplied no DNA. TCRdb's processing, not the study's, gives the V and J calls here. The sample's clone listing holds 300,000 to 500,000 distinct CDR3 sequences. Around a tenth of the sample is taken by the ten largest.

To determine HCMV serostatus, a commercial ELISA kit was used to detect HCMV-specific IgG in serum. Ficoll density gradient centrifugation was used to isolate peripheral blood mononuclear cells from blood. Points on this clonotype: Its antigen remains undetermined.

Sequencing was performed on blood T cells: a sorted CD56 or NKG2C T cell subset, CD4+ or CD8+ T cells, or bulk PBMC T cells (not recorded which). The clonotype originates from a woman aged 45-59 years in good health. Donor details come from another sample of the same person, matched by shared clones. The sequence joins TRBV2 to TRBJ2-1; the D call from TCRdb, TRBD1, cannot be confirmed without DNA. The CDR3 region reads CARTKPGTEVGEQFF.